This T cell receptor beta chain emerged from a study of identifying expanded T cells in peripheral blood. Study-wide points: Variance in clone template counts between two-week samples significantly increased with total template count across all healthy donors.

Using immunoSEQ multiplex PCR, the repertoire was profiled, and TCRdb retains in-frame clones only, with some absent. In the table there are roughly 100,000 clones, about 89% of which are singletons. The CDR3 is 15 residues long. The ends were cut back, 1 base at V and 0 bases at J, with 10 bases in the middle. Looked up from germline, CDR1 is LNHNV and CDR2 is YYDKDF (reference sequence). Comment on this clone: Its antigen is unidentified.

Sequencing was performed on blood. The rearrangement links TRBV15 to TRBJ2-7; D is unresolved. This TCR derives from a person aged 18 to 75 in good health. The CDR3 reads CATSRGGSFSYEQYF. The CDR3 DNA reads as TGTGCCACCAGCAGAGGAGGCAGCTTCTCCTACGAGCAGTACTTC.